The clone carrying this T cell receptor beta chain was detected only once. The data stem from a study of blood T cell repertoires in COVID-19. Turning to the study itself: Specimens from acute and convalescent COVID-19 originated in the United States, Italy and Spain. T cells, B-cell-depleted T cells, or PBMCs supplied cDNA or gDNA.

From germline, CDR1 is LGHDT and CDR2 YNNKEL (reference sequence). Losses at the gene ends were 4 bases for V and 5 bases for J; bases not matched to a gene: 4. The CDR3 sequence is 15 residues long. As handled by the study authors: The assay estimated nucleated cells by amplifying reference gene primers. Method: immunoSEQ multiplex PCR; TCRdb's copy keeps in-frame clones and lacks some. V, J and clone size derive from that table, while D and trimming were established from the DNA sequence. The sample consists of 80,000 to 130,000 clones, roughly nine tenths of them appearing once. J is TRBJ2-2 and V is TRBV3-1 (or the pseudogene TRBV3-2); 10 bases are a match to TRBD2. This sequence was found in a man aged 55-75 years with acute or convalescent COVID-19. Sequencing was performed on peripheral blood. CDR3 sequence reads: CASSPSGSWTGELFF. In nucleotides, the CDR3 is TGTGCCAGCAGCCCTAGCGGGAGCTGGACCGGGGAGCTGTTTTTT.